The next 28 T cell receptor beta chains were all read from a single sample in a study of a mutant IDH1 vaccine in newly diagnosed glioma. Their antigen targets remain unknown. Time point in this sample: week 35, safety follow-up. Each dose of the vaccine consisted of 300 ug of mutant IDH1 20-mer peptide, with topical imiquimod. Libraries were prepared by immunoSEQ multiplex PCR; TCRdb keeps only in-frame clonotypes and omits some of them. The repertoire consists of some 44,000 clones, with roughly 84% occurring once and the leading ten covering over 4.5%. Sequencing was performed on PBMCs, taken from a glioma patient whose treatment included an IDH1 peptide vaccine. The source of these receptors is a woman in her 50s with glioma.

The chain couples TRBV18 to TRBJ2-3; 12 nucleotides agree with TRBD1. After removal of 6 bases from V and 0 bases from J, the junction contained 10 bases not matched to a gene. The CDR3 is 18 residues long. The V gene's germline CDR1 is KGHSH and CDR2 LQKENI. CDR3 sequence reads: CASSPKGTGGISTDTQYF. CDR3 DNA: TGTGCCAGCTCTCCGAAGGGGACAGGGGGCATTAGCACAGATACGCAGTATTTT.

In nucleotides, the CDR3 is TGCAGTGCTATACTTTACAATGAGCAGTTCTTC. Protein: CSAILYNEQFF. This chain joins TRBV20-1 and TRBJ2-1; D is uncertain. V lost 4 bases and J 4 bases, leaving 5 bases between the germline ends. Germline-derived CDR1 and CDR2 are DFQATT and SNEGSKA (reference sequence). CDR3 length: 11 amino acids.

CDR3 sequence: CASSRGTAGEQYF. CDR3 bases: TGCGCCAGCAGCCGAGGGACGGCCGGAGAGCAGTACTTC. J is TRBJ2-7 and V is TRBV10-1; TRBD1 or TRBD2 may be the D gene (5 bases each). CDR3 length equals 13 residues. The ends were cut back, 6 bases at V and 7 bases at J, with 16 bases in the middle. Per germline, CDR1 WNHNN and CDR2 SYGVQD (reference sequence).

This clone was observed a handful of times. The CDR3 DNA reads as TGTGCCAGCAGTGTTGACGGGGAGACCCAGTACTTC. This sequence encodes CASSVDGETQYF. V and J are TRBV6-1 and TRBJ2-5, with no clear D. The CDR3 length is 12 residues. V was pared by 4 bases and J by 5 bases, with 8 bases between. Looked up from germline, CDR1 is MNHNS and CDR2 is SASEGT.

The chain employs TRBV4-3 and TRBJ1-5; D remains ambiguous. The V and J ends lost 0 bases and 5 bases respectively, with 14 bases between them. The germline CDR1 and CDR2 sequences are LGHNA and YSLEER. CDR3 length: 16 amino acids. The chain's CDR3 is CASSQDGRTEHQPQHF. The CDR3 nucleotides read TGCGCCAGCAGCCAAGACGGTAGGACGGAACATCAGCCCCAGCATTTT.

The V and J genes are TRBV5-5 and TRBJ2-7; TRBD1 matches 7 bases. Germline V lookup: CDR1 SGHKS, CDR2 YYEKEE (reference sequence). V shed 0 bases and J 5 bases; nucleotides not matched to a gene: 8. The CDR3 is 15 amino acids. The CDR3, as DNA: TGTGCCAGCAGCTTGGAAACAGGGGCCCTTGACGAGCAGTACTTC. Its protein product is CASSLETGALDEQYF. Supplemented by reference TRBV5-5 and TRBJ2-7, the full variable domain reads DAGVTQSPTHLIKTRGQQVTLRCSPISGHKSVSWYQQVLGQGPQFIFQYYEKEERGRGNFPDRFSARQFPNYSSELNVNALLLGDSALYLCASSLETGALDEQYFGPGTRLTVT.

The V call is TRBV11-3, the J call TRBJ2-1; TRBD2 might be the D (6 bases). V shed 2 bases and J shed 6 bases, with 14 bases lying between them. This CDR3 is built from 15 residues. Germline loops: CDR1 SGHNT, CDR2 YENEEA. The CDR3 is CASSLNSGGINEQFF. The CDR3 DNA is TGTGCCAGCAGCTTAAATAGCGGTGGCATCAATGAGCAGTTCTTC.

The V gene is TRBV6-6, the J gene TRBJ1-3, with D tentatively TRBD1 (5 bases). Trimming removed 7 bases at V and 0 bases at J, with 13 bases between. The germline CDR1 and CDR2 sequences are MNHNY and SVGAGI (reference sequence). This CDR3 region has 15 residues. The CDR3 bases are TGTGCCAGCAATCCGACAGCAACCTCTGGAAACACCATATATTTT. As protein: CASNPTATSGNTIYF.

This chain uses TRBV5-1 with TRBJ2-5, with D uncertain. V was pared by 3 bases and J by 5 bases, with 14 bases between. The length of the CDR3 is 14 residues. Looked up from germline, CDR1 is SGHRS and CDR2 is YFSETQ. The CDR3 loop reads CASSSSTSRETQYF. The CDR3 region has the DNA TGCGCCAGCAGCTCTTCCACTTCGAGGGAGACCCAGTACTTC.

The chain recombines TRBV5-5 with TRBJ2-7; D uncertain. Germline V gene data show CDR1 as SGHKS and CDR2 as YYEKEE (reference sequence). The CDR3 covers 16 residues. Trimming removed 4 bases from V and 5 bases from J, with 22 bases in between. CDR3 nucleotides: TGTGCCAGCAGCCACCCATCGATAATTAGAGGCCACGAGCAGTACTTC. Its translation is CASSHPSIIRGHEQYF.

The V and J genes are TRBV7-9 and TRBJ1-1; 7 bases match TRBD1. J lost 0 bases, V lost 2 bases, and 12 bases had no gene match. CDR3 length equals 18 residues. The germline gives CDR1 SEHNR, CDR2 FQNEAQ (reference sequence). Here the CDR3 reads CASSLPKDGTDLNTEAFF. DNA for the CDR3: TGTGCCAGCAGCTTACCTAAGGACGGGACAGACCTGAACACTGAAGCTTTCTTT.

V is TRBV6-1 and J is TRBJ1-4; TRBD1 might be the D (6 bases). Germline V CDR1 and CDR2: MNHNS, SASEGT. CDR3 length: 14 residues. V lost 6 bases to trimming and J lost 8 bases, with 16 bases between them. CDR3 in amino acids: CASRTGTGAEKLFF. The CDR3 DNA sequence: TGTGCCAGCAGGACAGGCACGGGAGCGGAAAAACTGTTTTTT.

The chain couples TRBV18 to TRBJ2-7, with TRBD1 matching 9 bases. From germline, CDR1 is KGHSH and CDR2 LQKENI. There are 15 residues in the CDR3. The V gene end was trimmed by 4 bases and the J gene end by 4 bases; junction bases not matched to a gene: 8. CDR3 in amino acids: CASSLETGGAYEQYF. The DNA of the CDR3 is TGTGCCAGCTCACTGGAAACAGGGGGCGCGTACGAGCAGTACTTC.

This clone was counted between two and nine times. V and J are TRBV5-6 and TRBJ1-2; 12 nucleotides match TRBD1. Trimming cost V 3 bases and J 7 bases; bases outside gene matches: 4. This CDR3 is built from 14 residues. Germline-derived CDR1 and CDR2 are SGHDT and YYEEEE. The CDR3 DNA reads TGTGCCAGCAGCTGGGGGACAGGGGGCCGTGGCTACACCTTC. It translates to CASSWGTGGRGYTF.

The V call is TRBV6-1, the J call TRBJ2-5; D may be TRBD2 (5 bases). The length of the CDR3 is 16 residues. Germline V gene lookup returns CDR1 MNHNS and CDR2 SASEGT. The germline V and J ends were trimmed by 3 bases and 5 bases, with 19 bases remaining between them. CDR3 DNA: TGTGCCAGCAGTGATCTAGGAAATATCGGCGGGGAGACCCAGTACTTC. The encoded protein is CASSDLGNIGGETQYF.

The chain combines TRBV4-2 with TRBJ2-3, with TRBD1 as a possible D gene (6 bases). V was trimmed by 7 bases and J by 2 bases, leaving 16 bases between them. This CDR3 region has 15 residues. CDR1 is LGHNA and CDR2 is YNFKEQ in the germline V gene. CDR3: CASKSNRDTTDTQYF. The CDR3 coding sequence is TGTGCCAGCAAATCAAACCGGGACACCACAGATACGCAGTATTTT.

The chain has TRBV5-1 and TRBJ1-5, with D perhaps TRBD1 (5 bases). Germline values: CDR1 SGHRS, CDR2 YFSETQ. Between the trimmed V and J ends, which lost 3 bases and 0 bases, there was a span of 10 bases. The CDR3 consists of 15 residues. Here the CDR3 DNA reads TGCGCCAGCAGCTCTGGGGACCATAGCAATCAGCCCCAGCATTTT. Translated, it gives CASSSGDHSNQPQHF.

The chain employs TRBV6-5 and TRBJ1-1; D is perhaps TRBD1 (6 bases). The germline V and J ends were trimmed by 4 bases and 5 bases, with 14 bases remaining between them. Germline CDR1 MNHEY, CDR2 SVGAGI. This CDR3 is 14 amino acids long. For the CDR3, the DNA is TGTGCCAGCAGTTTTTGGCAGGGGTCTACTGAAGCTTTCTTT. Its protein product is CASSFWQGSTEAFF.

Only one count was recorded for this clone. This chain uses TRBV7-9 with TRBJ1-2, with D unresolved. V lost 4 bases and J 2 bases, leaving 5 bases between the germline ends. Germline V gene sequence: CDR1 SEHNR, CDR2 FQNEAQ (reference sequence). This CDR3 contains 12 residues. CDR3 loop: CASSSGNYGYTF. The CDR3 region has the DNA TGTGCCAGCAGCTCTGGAAACTATGGCTACACCTTC.

The genes are TRBV5-4 and TRBJ2-7; 8 nucleotides align to TRBD2. The J segment lost 0 bases and the V segment lost 3 bases, leaving 5 bases of the junction unmatched. Germline CDR1 SGHNT, CDR2 YYREEE (reference sequence). The CDR3 has 15 residues. The chain's CDR3 is CASSSAGGPSYEQYF. The CDR3 nucleotides are TGTGCCAGCAGCTCCGCGGGGGGACCCTCCTACGAGCAGTACTTC.

This chain links TRBV30 with TRBJ2-3; TRBD2 aligns across 8 bases. This CDR3 has 14 amino acids. Germline loops: CDR1 GTSNPN, CDR2 SVGIG (reference sequence). V dropped 0 bases and J dropped 2; count of bases not matched to a gene: 1. The DNA for the CDR3 is TGTGCCTGGAGTGTAGCGGGGGCCACAGATACGCAGTATTTT. It yields the protein CAWSVAGATDTQYF.

This clone was counted only a few times. The CDR3 reads CASSAGDEKLFF. The CDR3 nucleotides read TGTGCCAGCAGCGCGGGGGATGAAAAACTGTTTTTT. The chain carries TRBV9 and TRBJ1-4; D is possibly TRBD1 (5 bases). V was cut by 3 bases and J by 6 bases, with 6 bases left in between. The CDR3 covers 12 residues. CDR1 SGDLS and CDR2 YYNGEE come from the germline V gene.

The chain links TRBV27 to TRBJ2-2; TRBD2 matches 7 bases. CDR3 length: 15 amino acids. Per germline, CDR1 MNHEY and CDR2 SMNVEV (reference sequence). With 3 bases clipped from V and 1 base from J, the junction kept 2 bases outside the gene matches. The CDR3 DNA reads as TGTGCCAGCAGTTTCGGGACTATGAACACCGGGGAGCTGTTTTTT. This encodes CASSFGTMNTGELFF.

This clone was picked up one time. The CDR3 reads CASSLEGGYSNQPQHF. CDR3 in DNA: TGTGCCAGCAGCTTAGAGGGCGGTTATAGCAATCAGCCCCAGCATTTT. The rearrangement links TRBV11-2 to TRBJ1-5; no reliable D call. The CDR3 is 16 amino acids. Germline loops: CDR1 SGHAT, CDR2 FQNNGV. V lost 0 bases and J 0 bases, leaving 9 bases between the germline ends.

The gene calls are TRBV2 and TRBJ1-3, with 10 bases fitting TRBD1. Trimming took 9 bases from V and 0 from J; bases not matched to a gene: 17. CDR1 is SNHLY, CDR2 FYNNEI, per germline. The CDR3 has 19 amino acids. The CDR3 is CASSPGTGVSVISGNTIYF. The CDR3 DNA sequence: TGTGCCAGTTCACCCGGGACAGGGGTCTCCGTAATCTCTGGAAACACCATATATTTT.

This clone has a single count. CDR3 residues: CAISESRGPGENSPLHF. For the CDR3, the DNA is TGTGCCATCAGTGAGTCAAGAGGGCCTGGGGAGAATTCACCCCTCCACTTT. The chain links TRBV10-3 to TRBJ1-6, with unresolved D. In germline, CDR1 is ENHRY, CDR2 SYGVKD. The CDR3 sequence is 17 residues long. V was pared by 0 bases and J by 7 bases, with 16 bases between.

The chain uses TRBV7-9 and TRBJ1-5; 8 positions agree with TRBD1. The J segment lost 4 bases and the V segment lost 1 base, leaving 12 bases of the junction unmatched. Germline CDR1 reads SEHNR; CDR2 reads FQNEAQ (reference sequence). The CDR3 runs to 18 residues. The CDR3 DNA reads TGTGCCAGCAGCTTAGGGAACAGGGGGACGTGGTCGAATCAGCCCCAGCATTTT. As protein: CASSLGNRGTWSNQPQHF.

This clone has more than one count but fewer than ten. CDR3 bases: TGTGCCGTCGCCAGGGGTTCCTATAATTCACCCCTCCACTTT. Its translation is CAVARGSYNSPLHF. The chain employs TRBV19 and TRBJ1-6; maybe TRBD1 (6 bases). This CDR3 is 14 amino acids long. CDR1 is LNHDA, CDR2 SQIVND, per germline (reference sequence). V was trimmed by 11 bases and J by 1 base, leaving 12 bases between them.